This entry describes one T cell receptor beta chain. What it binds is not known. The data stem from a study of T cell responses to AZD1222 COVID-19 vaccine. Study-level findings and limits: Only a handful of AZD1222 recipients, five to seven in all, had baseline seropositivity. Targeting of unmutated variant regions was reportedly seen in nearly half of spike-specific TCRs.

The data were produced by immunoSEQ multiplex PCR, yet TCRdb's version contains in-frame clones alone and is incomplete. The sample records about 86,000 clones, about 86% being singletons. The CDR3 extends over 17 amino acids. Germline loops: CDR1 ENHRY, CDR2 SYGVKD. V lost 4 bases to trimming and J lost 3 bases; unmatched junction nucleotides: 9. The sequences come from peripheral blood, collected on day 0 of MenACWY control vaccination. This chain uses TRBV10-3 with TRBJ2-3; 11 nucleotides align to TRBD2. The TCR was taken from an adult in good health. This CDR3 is CAISGALLAGATDTQYF. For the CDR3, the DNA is TGTGCCATCAGTGGGGCCCTACTAGCGGGGGCTACAGATACGCAGTATTTT.